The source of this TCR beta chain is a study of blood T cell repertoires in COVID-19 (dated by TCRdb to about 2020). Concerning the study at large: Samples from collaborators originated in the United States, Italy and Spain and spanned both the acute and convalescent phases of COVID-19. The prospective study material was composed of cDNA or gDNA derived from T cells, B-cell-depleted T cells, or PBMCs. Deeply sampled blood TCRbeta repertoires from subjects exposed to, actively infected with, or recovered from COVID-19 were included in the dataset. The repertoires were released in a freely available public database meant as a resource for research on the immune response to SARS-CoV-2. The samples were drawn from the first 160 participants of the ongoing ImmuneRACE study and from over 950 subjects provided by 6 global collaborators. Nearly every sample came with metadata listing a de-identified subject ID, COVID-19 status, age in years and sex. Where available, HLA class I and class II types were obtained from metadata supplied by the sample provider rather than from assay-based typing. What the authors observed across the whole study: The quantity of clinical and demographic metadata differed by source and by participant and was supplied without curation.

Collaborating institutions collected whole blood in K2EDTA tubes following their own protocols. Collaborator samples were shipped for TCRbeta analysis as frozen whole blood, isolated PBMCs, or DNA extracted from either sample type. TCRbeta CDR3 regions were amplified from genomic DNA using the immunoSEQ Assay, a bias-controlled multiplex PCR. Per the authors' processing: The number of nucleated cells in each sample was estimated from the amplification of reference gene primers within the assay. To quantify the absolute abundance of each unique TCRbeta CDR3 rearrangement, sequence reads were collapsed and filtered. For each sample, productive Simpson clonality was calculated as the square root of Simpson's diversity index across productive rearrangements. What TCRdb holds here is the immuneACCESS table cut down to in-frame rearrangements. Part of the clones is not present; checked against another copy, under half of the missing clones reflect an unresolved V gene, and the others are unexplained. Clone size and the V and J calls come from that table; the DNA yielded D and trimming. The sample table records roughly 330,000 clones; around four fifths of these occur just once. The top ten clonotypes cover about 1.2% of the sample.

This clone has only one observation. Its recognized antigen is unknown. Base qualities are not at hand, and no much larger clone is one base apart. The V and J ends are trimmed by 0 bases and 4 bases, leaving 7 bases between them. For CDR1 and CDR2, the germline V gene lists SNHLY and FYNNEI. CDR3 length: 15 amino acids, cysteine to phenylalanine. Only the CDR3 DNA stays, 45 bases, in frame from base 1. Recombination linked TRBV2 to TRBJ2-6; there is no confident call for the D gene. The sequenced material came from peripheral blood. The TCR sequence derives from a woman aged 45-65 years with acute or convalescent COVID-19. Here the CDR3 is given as CASSEAGVGANVLTF. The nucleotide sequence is TGTGCCAGCAGTGAAGCCGGAGTAGGGGCCAACGTCCTGACTTTC.